What follows are 30 T cell receptor beta chains derived from one specimen sequenced in a study of blood T cell repertoires in COVID-19. Method: immunoSEQ multiplex PCR; TCRdb's copy keeps in-frame clones and lacks some. The data show more than 400,000 clones, with 90% seen just once and 0.6% held by the top ten. The sample comprised PBMCs or T cells enriched from blood (not recorded which). Source of these receptors: a man aged 18-30 years who had recovered from COVID-19.

V usage is TRBV7-2 and J usage is TRBJ2-5; D gene unclear. There are 13 residues in the CDR3. CDR1 is SGHTA, CDR2 FQGNSA, per germline. The V end lost 8 bases, the J end lost 1 base, and 11 bases lay between the germline ends. The CDR3: CASAMAFQETQYF. For the CDR3, the DNA is TGTGCCAGCGCCATGGCTTTCCAAGAGACCCAGTACTTC.

This clone was seen a handful of times. The chain recombines TRBV18 with TRBJ1-2; 10 bases fit TRBD1. The length of the CDR3 is 13 residues. Unmatched junction bases numbered 5, after V lost 3 bases and J lost 10 bases. Germline CDR1 and CDR2: KGHSH and LQKENI. CDR3 in amino acids: CASSPTGGIDYTF. CDR3 DNA sequence: TGTGCCAGCTCACCGACAGGGGGCATAGACTACACCTTC. Using reference TRBV18 and TRBJ1-2 for the parts outside the CDR3, the full variable domain is NAGVMQNPRHLVRRRGQEARLRCSPMKGHSHVYWYRQLPEEGLKFMVYLQKENIIDESGMPKERFSAEFPKEGPSILRIQQVVRGDSAAYFCASSPTGGIDYTFGSGTRLTVV.

This chain joins TRBV5-4 and TRBJ1-3; TRBD1 matches at 11 bases. This CDR3 is built from 16 residues. The J segment lost 3 bases and the V segment lost 4 bases, leaving 6 bases of the junction unmatched. CDR1 and CDR2 from the germline V gene are SGHNT and YYREEE (reference sequence). In DNA, the CDR3 is TGTGCCAGCAGCAAGGACAGGGGGCTGCTTGGAAACACCATATATTTT. Protein: CASSKDRGLLGNTIYF.

V gene TRBV12-5 combines with J gene TRBJ2-5; 10 bases match TRBD2. With V trimmed by 8 bases and J by 1 base, 7 bases remained unmatched. This CDR3 contains 15 residues. The germline gives CDR1 LGHNT, CDR2 FRNRAP. This CDR3 is CASRTSGASQETQYF. The CDR3 DNA reads as TGTGCTAGTAGAACTAGCGGGGCCTCCCAAGAGACCCAGTACTTC.

V gene TRBV5-1 combines with J gene TRBJ2-7; TRBD2 agrees at 7 bases. CDR3 length: 16 residues. The trim removed 4 bases at V and 0 bases at J, leaving 10 bases unmatched. Germline V CDR1 and CDR2: SGHRS, YFSETQ. DNA of the CDR3: TGCGCCAGCAGCCCCCAACTCGCGGGAGTCTCCTACGAGCAGTACTTC. This gives the protein CASSPQLAGVSYEQYF.

The chain uses TRBV7-9 and TRBJ2-4; 11 bases fit TRBD2. After removal of 8 bases from V and 7 bases from J, the junction contained 13 bases not matched to a gene. Per the germline V gene, CDR1 is SEHNR and CDR2 is FQNEAQ (reference sequence). The CDR3 has 16 residues. This chain's CDR3 is CASGPLLAGEMNIQYF. The CDR3 DNA reads as TGTGCCAGCGGTCCATTACTAGCGGGAGAGATGAACATTCAGTACTTC.

The chain is built from TRBV11-2 and TRBJ1-5; TRBD1 is a possible D gene (6 bases). Germline V CDR1 and CDR2: SGHAT, FQNNGV. V was pared by 2 bases and J by 5 bases, with 10 bases between. This CDR3 is built from 14 residues. This chain's CDR3 is CASSLKQGDQPQHF. The CDR3 region has the DNA TGTGCCAGCAGCTTAAAACAGGGCGATCAGCCCCAGCATTTT.

This clone was picked up one time. The chain joins TRBV10-3 to TRBJ2-1; TRBD2 matches 8 bases. From germline, CDR1 is ENHRY and CDR2 SYGVKD. The CDR3 length is 17 residues. V shed 3 bases and J 8 bases; nucleotides not matched to a gene: 15. The CDR3 sequence: CAISERSISGRKYEQFF. The CDR3 DNA sequence: TGTGCCATCAGTGAAAGATCTATCAGCGGGAGAAAGTATGAGCAGTTCTTC.

The chain uses TRBV28 and TRBJ1-2; 9 nucleotides line up with TRBD1. The CDR3 is 15 residues long. Germline V gives CDR1 MDHEN, CDR2 SYDVKM. V gave up 6 bases and J gave up 8 bases; unmatched junction bases: 13. The CDR3 loop reads CASSYGQGSSIGYTF. The DNA of the CDR3 is TGTGCCAGCAGCTACGGACAGGGGTCTTCGATCGGCTACACCTTC.

J is TRBJ2-3 and V is TRBV14; the match to TRBD2 covers 10 bases. The CDR3 is 15 amino acids. CDR1 SGHDN and CDR2 FVKESK come from the germline V gene. The J segment lost 5 bases and the V segment lost 0 bases, leaving 2 bases of the junction unmatched. CDR3 in DNA: TGTGCCAGCAGCCAAGATTTAGCGGGGGGAGATACGCAGTATTTT. As protein: CASSQDLAGGDTQYF.

A single count supports this clone. This sequence joins TRBV12-5 and TRBJ1-2; D gene ambiguous. V dropped 4 bases and J dropped 5 bases, with 20 bases sitting between them. CDR3 length: 16 amino acids. Germline values: CDR1 LGHNT, CDR2 FRNRAP. CDR3 DNA sequence: TGTGCTAGTGGTTCTGCCCCCGGACTGAGCGGATATGGCTACACCTTC. Protein product: CASGSAPGLSGYGYTF.

This clone was counted a single time. The same CDR3 can be traced to other DNA sequences in this sample. The chain carries TRBV6-5 and TRBJ1-1, with TRBD1 matching 8 bases. With 6 bases clipped from V and 0 bases from J, the junction kept 6 bases outside the gene matches. This CDR3 is 15 amino acids long. From germline, CDR1 is MNHEY and CDR2 SVGAGI. In nucleotides, the CDR3 is TGTGCCAGCAGACCCGGACAGGGTCTGAACACTGAAGCTTTCTTT. It is translated as CASRPGQGLNTEAFF.

V gene TRBV28 combines with J gene TRBJ1-3; a weak D match, TRBD1 (5 bases). V gave up 4 bases and J gave up 4 bases, with 14 bases separating them. Germline lookup yields CDR1 MDHEN and CDR2 SYDVKM. The CDR3 totals 15 residues. As DNA, the CDR3 is TGTGCCAGCAGTTATAGAGGGGAGGCAGGAAACACCATATATTTT. This codes for CASSYRGEAGNTIYF.

The chain joins TRBV29-1 to TRBJ2-3; 12 bases are shared with TRBD2. Germline assignment: CDR1 SQVTM and CDR2 ANQGSEA. The J segment lost 3 bases and the V segment lost 7 bases, leaving 8 bases of the junction unmatched. This CDR3 region has 15 residues. This CDR3 reads CSAYTGLAGTDTQYF. The CDR3 DNA is TGCAGCGCGTATACGGGACTAGCGGGTACAGATACGCAGTATTTT.

This rearrangement joins TRBV11-2 to TRBJ2-1; weak D call: TRBD1 (6 bases). Looked up from germline, CDR1 is SGHAT and CDR2 is FQNNGV. The CDR3 totals 15 residues. Trimming cost V 2 bases and J 5 bases, with 13 bases left between them. CDR3 nucleotides: TGTGCCAGCAGCTTATATAGGGACACCCACAATGAGCAGTTCTTC. Translated: CASSLYRDTHNEQFF. The whole variable domain, remainder taken from reference TRBV11-2 and TRBJ2-1, is EAGVAQSPRYKIIEKRQSVAFWCNPISGHATLYWYQQILGQGPKLLIQFQNNGVVDDSQLPKDRFSAERLKGVDSTLKIQPAKLEDSAVYLCASSLYRDTHNEQFFGPGTRLTVL.

The V gene is TRBV19, the J gene TRBJ1-6, with D unclear. The CDR3 sequence is 13 residues long. V lost 4 bases to trimming and J lost 7 bases, with 8 bases between them. CDR1 is LNHDA, CDR2 SQIVND, per germline (reference sequence). The CDR3 region is CASSTAWNSPLHF. The CDR3 nucleotides read TGTGCCAGTAGTACCGCGTGGAATTCACCCCTCCACTTT.

This chain uses TRBV7-2 with TRBJ1-2, with TRBD1 matching 7 bases. This CDR3 spans 13 amino acids. Unmatched junction bases numbered 7, after V lost 6 bases and J lost 6 bases. CDR1 is SGHTA and CDR2 is FQGNSA in the germline V gene. The CDR3 is CASSVPGQHGYTF. CDR3 nucleotides: TGTGCCAGCAGTGTCCCGGGACAGCATGGCTACACCTTC.

This clone was seen a single time. The CDR3 loop reads CASSSGTAFYGYTF. The CDR3 DNA is TGTGCCAGCAGCTCCGGGACAGCATTCTATGGCTACACCTTC. The genes are TRBV7-3 and TRBJ1-2; 7 bases are shared with TRBD1. The CDR3 runs to 14 residues. Germline lookup yields CDR1 SGHTA and CDR2 FQGTGA. V shed 4 bases, J shed 4 bases, and the junction held 6 bases outside the gene matches.

This clone was counted once. The CDR3 does not end in the conserved phenylalanine or tryptophan, so this is likely a read error. This CDR3 is CASRESGTGVVRPQHL. The CDR3 bases are TGTGCCAGCAGAGAATCCGGGACAGGGGTTGTGAGGCCCCAGCATCTT. This sequence joins TRBV2 and TRBJ1-5; 10 nucleotides align to TRBD1. Germline V lookup: CDR1 SNHLY, CDR2 FYNNEI. This CDR3 comprises 16 residues. V was pared by 6 bases and J by 9 bases, with 14 bases of the junction left unmatched.

The CDR3 bases are TGTGCCAGCAAGCAGGCCCTAACCCACAGGGGCCCGAGGAGCTCCTACGAGCAGTACTTC. This encodes CASKQALTHRGPRSSYEQYF. The chain couples TRBV28 to TRBJ2-7; 7 bases are shared with TRBD1. The V segment lost 7 bases and the J segment 0 bases; nucleotides outside the gene matches: 24. There are 20 residues in the CDR3. Germline CDR1 is MDHEN and CDR2 is SYDVKM.

This clone was seen only once. This chain uses TRBV19 with TRBJ1-5, with 8 bases aligning to TRBD1. CDR1 is LNHDA and CDR2 is SQIVND in the germline V gene (reference sequence). V dropped 5 bases and J dropped 2; count of bases not matched to a gene: 8. This CDR3 region has 16 residues. CDR3 sequence reads: CASSPKLGQGNQPQHF. The CDR3 nucleotides read TGTGCCAGTAGTCCGAAACTGGGACAGGGCAATCAGCCCCAGCATTTT.

The J gene is TRBJ2-1, the V gene TRBV10-3; tentatively, D is TRBD2 (5 bases). CDR3 size: 12 residues. Germline lookup yields CDR1 ENHRY and CDR2 SYGVKD. V was shortened by 0 bases and J by 9 bases, with 6 bases between the two germline ends. In DNA form, the CDR3 reads TGTGCCATCAGTGAGTCGGACTCTGAGCAGTTCTTC. Amino acid sequence: CAISESDSEQFF.

The chain links TRBV10-2 to TRBJ1-5; D unresolved. CDR3 length: 14 amino acids. V lost 1 base and J 6 bases, leaving 10 bases between the germline ends. The germline gives CDR1 WSHSY, CDR2 SAAADI. The DNA for the CDR3 is TGCGCCAGCAGTGAGTTCGTATTTCGTCAGCCCCAGCATTTT. This codes for CASSEFVFRQPQHF.

This clone was detected only once. The chain couples TRBV4-1 to TRBJ2-5; D might be TRBD1 (5 bases). The CDR3 sequence is 14 residues long. Germline values: CDR1 MGHRA, CDR2 YSYEKL. Trimming cost V 1 base and J 5 bases, with 11 bases left between them. Written as DNA, the CDR3 is TGCGCCAGCAGCCAAGTTTCGAAGGGGGAGACCCAGTACTTC. Translated, it gives CASSQVSKGETQYF.

V gene TRBV5-5 combines with J gene TRBJ1-4; 8 bases are shared with TRBD1. This CDR3 comprises 14 residues. V was clipped by 7 bases and J by 7 bases; unmatched bases: 9. Germline CDR1 reads SGHKS; CDR2 reads YYEKEE (reference sequence). CDR3 bases: TGTGCCAGCGGCAGGACAGGGTCGACTGAAAAACTGTTTTTT. The encoded protein is CASGRTGSTEKLFF.

This rearrangement joins TRBV4-1 to TRBJ1-1; TRBD1 aligns across 7 bases. The CDR3 totals 16 residues. Germline V gene sequence: CDR1 MGHRA, CDR2 YSYEKL. Trimming cost V 0 bases and J 7 bases; bases outside gene matches: 11. CDR3 sequence: CASSQDISRGVVEAFF. The CDR3, as DNA: TGCGCCAGCAGCCAAGATATCTCCAGGGGGGTCGTTGAAGCTTTCTTT.

The rearrangement uses TRBV7-2 and TRBJ1-2, with D maybe TRBD1 (5 bases). The CDR3 totals 15 residues. In germline, CDR1 is SGHTA, CDR2 FQGNSA. The V end was cut by 2 bases, the J end by 4 bases, with 14 bases between. The CDR3 DNA follows: TGTGCCAGCAGCTTAATCGGGACGGGAGTCTATGGCTACACCTTC. Translation: CASSLIGTGVYGYTF. The full variable domain, completed using reference TRBV7-2 and TRBJ1-2, is GAGVSQSPSNKVTEKGKDVELRCDPISGHTALYWYRQSLGQGLEFLIYFQGNSAPDKSGLPSDRFSAERTGGSVSTLTIQRTQQEDSAVYLCASSLIGTGVYGYTFGSGTRLTVV.

The chain recombines TRBV15 with TRBJ1-5; a possible D gene is TRBD1 (5 bases). CDR3 length equals 16 residues. Trimming took 0 bases from V and 0 from J, leaving 9 bases between them. Germline-derived CDR1 and CDR2 are LNHNV and YYDKDF (reference sequence). The CDR3 here is CATSRDNRLSNQPQHF. Written as DNA, the CDR3 is TGTGCCACCAGCAGAGATAACAGGCTTAGCAATCAGCCCCAGCATTTT.

The V and J genes are TRBV19 and TRBJ1-2; D is possibly TRBD1 (5 bases). CDR1 is LNHDA, CDR2 SQIVND, per germline (reference sequence). The CDR3 sequence is 15 residues long. V gave up 3 bases and J gave up 2 bases, with 13 bases separating them. For the CDR3, the DNA is TGTGCCAGTAGTATGGGACTGGGACGGAACTATGGCTACACCTTC. The encoded protein is CASSMGLGRNYGYTF.

CDR3 in amino acids: CASSQTGFYEQYF. In nucleotides, the CDR3 is TGTGCCAGCAGCCAGACAGGGTTCTACGAGCAGTACTTC. V usage is TRBV3-1 (or the pseudogene TRBV3-2) and J usage is TRBJ2-7, with TRBD1 matching 7 bases. V dropped 3 bases and J dropped 3; count of bases not matched to a gene: 2. The CDR3 totals 13 residues. The V gene's germline CDR1 is LGHDT and CDR2 YNNKEL (reference sequence).